This T cell receptor beta chain was sequenced in a study of response to subunit inactivated influenza vaccine. Germline V CDR1 and CDR2: LGHNA, YSLEER. The CDR3 is 16 residues long. Trimming pared 0 bases from V and 0 bases from J, leaving 11 bases between. In TCRdb, the RT-PCR reads were re-called with MiXCR into one record per CDR3 protein. The table lists 150,000 to 200,000 distinct CDR3 sequences, roughly 12% of them singletons, with about 29% in the top ten. This sample was shared with a second study, whose subject was T cells expressing NK-cell markers. That paper notes: The authors generated TCR beta cDNA through 5'RACE template switching with UMIs. NKG2C+ dominant clonotype frequencies in roughly six donors were roughly 1.0-7.5% of CD8+ T cells. A few donors likewise had their CD3+CD56-NKG2C+ fraction led by these clonotypes.

The V and J genes are TRBV4-3 and TRBJ2-5; perhaps D is TRBD1 or TRBD2 (5 bases each). Sequences were derived from CD8+ T cells sorted from PBMCs, sampled approximately 12 days after vaccination. This sequence originates from a man aged 45-65 years who received an inactivated influenza vaccine. CDR3 sequence (DNA): TGCGCCAGCAGCCAAGATTGGGGGACCGACCAAGAGACCCAGTACTTC. This encodes CASSQDWGTDQETQYF.